The 22 T cell receptor beta chains presented below share a single source sample, sequenced in a study of beta chain features in type 1 diabetes. Sequencing targeted expressed TCRB transcripts, as all isolated RNA had been reverse transcribed. Clones were sequenced by immunoSEQ multiplex PCR, and TCRdb holds only the in-frame ones, with some missing. The sample contains about 620,000 clones, roughly a sixth of which appear only once. Sequencing used naive CD4+ T cells from blood. Receptors were obtained from a man aged 18 to 30 in good health.

The chain carries TRBV11-1 and TRBJ2-2, with D perhaps TRBD2 (5 bases). Per the germline V gene, CDR1 is SGHAT and CDR2 is FQDESV (reference sequence). Trimming took off 2 bases at V and 4 bases at J, with 17 bases between the two ends. This CDR3 is 17 amino acids long. CDR3 sequence: CASSLRGFSKATGELFF. The CDR3 nucleotides read TGTGCCAGCAGCTTACGGGGTTTTAGCAAGGCCACCGGGGAGCTGTTTTTT. The entire variable domain, with the rest obtained from reference TRBV11-1 and TRBJ2-2, is as follows: EAEVAQSPRYKITEKSQAVAFWCDPISGHATLYWYRQILGQGPELLVQFQDESVVDDSQLPKDRFSAERLKGVDSTLKIQPAELGDSAMYLCASSLRGFSKATGELFFGEGSRLTVL.

This clone was counted between two and nine times. The genes are TRBV5-1 and TRBJ2-7; 7 positions match TRBD2. The CDR3 is 16 residues long. Germline values: CDR1 SGHRS, CDR2 YFSETQ. J lost 4 bases, V lost 1 base, and 11 bases had no gene match. The CDR3 protein is CASSLSSGTGLYEQYF. The CDR3 region has the DNA TGCGCCAGCAGCTTGTCAAGCGGGACGGGTTTGTACGAGCAGTACTTC. The complete variable domain, with remaining parts taken from reference TRBV5-1 and TRBJ2-7, reads KAGVTQTPRYLIKTRGQQVTLSCSPISGHRSVSWYQQTPGQGLQFLFEYFSETQRNKGNFPGRFSGRQFSNSRSEMNVSTLELGDSALYLCASSLSSGTGLYEQYFGPGTRLTVT.

This clone was observed a handful of times. This specimen includes other DNA sequences encoding the same CDR3. The chain recombines TRBV28 with TRBJ2-7; D is possibly TRBD1 or TRBD2 (5 bases each). Trimming stripped 5 bases from V and 4 bases from J, with 9 bases between. CDR1 is MDHEN and CDR2 is SYDVKM in the germline V gene. The CDR3 covers 12 residues. CDR3 sequence (DNA): TGTGCCAGCAGTCTGGGGGATTACGAGCAGTACTTC. Translated, it gives CASSLGDYEQYF. The whole variable domain, filled in from reference TRBV28 and TRBJ2-7, reads DVKVTQSSRYLVKRTGEKVFLECVQDMDHENMFWYRQDPGLGLRLIYFSYDVKMKEKGDIPEGYSVSREKKERFSLILESASTNQTSMYLCASSLGDYEQYFGPGTRLTVT.

This clone was recorded a few times. The chain uses TRBV27 and TRBJ1-3, with a tentative D call TRBD1 (6 bases). CDR1 MNHEY and CDR2 SMNVEV come from the germline V gene (reference sequence). Trimming removed 3 bases at V and 3 bases at J, with 12 bases between. This CDR3 contains 15 residues. CDR3 in DNA: TGTGCCAGCAGTTTCGGGGGCATGGGTGGAAACACCATATATTTT. Translated: CASSFGGMGGNTIYF.

V gene TRBV27 combines with J gene TRBJ1-3, with TRBD1 as a possible D gene (5 bases). V was clipped by 2 bases and J by 2 bases, with 13 bases between them. The CDR3 has 16 residues. Germline CDR1 is MNHEY and CDR2 is SMNVEV (reference sequence). CDR3 in DNA: TGTGCCAGCAGTTTAGGCGACAGAAGAGCTGGAAACACCATATATTTT. Amino acid sequence: CASSLGDRRAGNTIYF.

The V and J genes are TRBV14 and TRBJ2-5, with TRBD1 identical over 7 bases. V gave up 4 bases and J gave up 2 bases; unmatched junction bases: 4. CDR3 size: 14 residues. Germline CDR1 SGHDN, CDR2 FVKESK. The CDR3: CASSRLGQQETQYF. The CDR3 DNA follows: TGTGCCAGCAGCCGTTTGGGACAGCAAGAGACCCAGTACTTC.

This clone has more than one count but fewer than ten. The V call is TRBV10-3, the J call TRBJ2-3; D is ambiguous. Germline V lookup: CDR1 ENHRY, CDR2 SYGVKD. The CDR3 is made up of 12 amino acids. The V end was cut by 8 bases, the J end by 0 bases, with 6 bases between. DNA for the CDR3: TGTGCCATCGGAAAGAGCACAGATACGCAGTATTTT. This encodes CAIGKSTDTQYF.

This sequence joins TRBV7-8 and TRBJ1-2, with D tentatively TRBD1 (5 bases). CDR1 is SGHVS and CDR2 is FQNEAQ in the germline V gene. Trimming stripped 3 bases from V and 4 bases from J, with 18 bases between. There are 16 residues in the CDR3. The chain's CDR3 is CASSFRDLTSGYGYTF. The CDR3 DNA reads as TGTGCCAGCAGCTTCAGGGACCTTACTTCTGGCTATGGCTACACCTTC.

The table lists this clone with a few counts. Additional DNA sequences in this sample encode the identical CDR3. The rearrangement links TRBV9 to TRBJ1-2; 10 bases fit TRBD1. Losses at the gene ends were 0 bases for V and 4 bases for J; bases not matched to a gene: 0. Germline V gives CDR1 SGDLS, CDR2 YYNGEE. This CDR3 is 14 amino acids long. The CDR3 bases are TGTGCCAGCAGCGTAGGACAGGGGGCCTATGGCTACACCTTC. Translating it yields CASSVGQGAYGYTF.

This clone appeared a few times. The chain combines TRBV6-1 with TRBJ2-7; D may correspond to TRBD1 or TRBD2 (5 bases each). This CDR3 spans 13 amino acids. CDR1 and CDR2 (germline): MNHNS, SASEGT. Trimming removed 10 bases at V and 0 bases at J, with 13 bases between. The CDR3 reads CATKAGSSYEQYF. CDR3 bases: TGTGCCACCAAGGCAGGGAGCTCCTACGAGCAGTACTTC.

This clone was observed a few times. The chain is built from TRBV2 and TRBJ2-5; 11 bases fit TRBD2. CDR3 length: 13 residues. With V trimmed by 10 bases and J by 3 bases, 4 bases remained unmatched. From germline, CDR1 is SNHLY and CDR2 FYNNEI. The CDR3 loop is CATGLAEKETQYF. The CDR3 coding sequence is TGTGCCACGGGACTAGCGGAAAAAGAGACCCAGTACTTC.

This clone was detected a few times. V and J are TRBV18 and TRBJ1-1, with D perhaps matching TRBD1 (5 bases). Germline V CDR1 and CDR2: KGHSH, LQKENI. This CDR3 comprises 14 residues. The germline V and J ends were trimmed by 3 bases and 8 bases, with 16 bases remaining between them. The CDR3 nucleotides read TGTGCCAGCTCACCTGGGACCCCGGGCGCAGAAGCTTTCTTT. Amino acids: CASSPGTPGAEAFF.

This clone was counted only a few times. V and J are TRBV28 and TRBJ1-1; tentative D call: TRBD1 (5 bases). With 7 bases removed from V and 2 bases from J, the gap between germline ends came to 11 bases. This CDR3 region has 13 residues. Germline V gives CDR1 MDHEN, CDR2 SYDVKM. Here the CDR3 reads CASNVGLNTEAFF. The CDR3 DNA reads TGTGCCAGCAACGTGGGACTAAACACTGAAGCTTTCTTT.

This clone was found a few times. The chain joins TRBV5-4 to TRBJ2-5; maybe TRBD1 (5 bases). The CDR3 is made up of 14 amino acids. V gave up 1 base and J gave up 5 bases, with 12 bases separating them. Germline CDR1 SGHNT, CDR2 YYREEE (reference sequence). This chain's CDR3 is CASSLSRVRETQYF. In nucleotides, the CDR3 is TGTGCCAGCAGCTTGAGCAGGGTTCGGGAGACCCAGTACTTC.

A remark on this clone: An end of the junction differs from the germline gene, which may be a read error. The chain uses TRBV9 and TRBJ1-1; D is possibly TRBD1 (5 bases). CDR3 size: 15 residues. Germline assignment: CDR1 SGDLS and CDR2 YYNGEE. In DNA form, the CDR3 reads TGTGCCATCAGCGTAGTTACTGGCCAGGCCGGGGGAGCTTTCTTT. It specifies CAISVVTGQAGGAFF.

This clone was recorded a few times. The chain is built from TRBV11-2 and TRBJ2-4, with D uncertain. V lost 2 bases and J 1 base, leaving 12 bases between the germline ends. Germline lookup yields CDR1 SGHAT and CDR2 FQNNGV. The CDR3 contains 16 residues. CDR3 residues: CASSLNLAGAKNIQYF. DNA of the CDR3: TGTGCCAGCAGCTTAAATCTGGCAGGCGCCAAAAACATTCAGTACTTC.

There are many counts of this clone. The J gene is TRBJ1-6, the V gene TRBV27; tentatively, D is TRBD1 (6 bases). The CDR3 runs to 13 residues. Trimming shortened V by 7 bases and J by 7 bases, and 11 bases separated the two germline ends. Germline V gene lookup returns CDR1 MNHEY and CDR2 SMNVEV (reference sequence). CDR3 nucleotide sequence: TGTGCCAGCAAGCAGGACAGCAATTCACCCCTCCACTTT. Translated: CASKQDSNSPLHF.

The chain is built from TRBV30 and TRBJ1-3; no definite D call. The CDR3 spans 13 residues. V lost 5 bases to trimming and J lost 0 bases, with 8 bases between them. The germline V gene has CDR1 GTSNPN and CDR2 SVGIG (reference sequence). In DNA, the CDR3 is TGTGCCTGGGGGCATAGCTCTGGAAACACCATATATTTT. It specifies CAWGHSSGNTIYF.

The chain uses TRBV6-5 and TRBJ2-7; tentatively, D is TRBD1 or TRBD2 (5 bases each). This CDR3 region has 13 residues. Germline CDR1 is MNHEY and CDR2 is SVGAGI. V was shortened by 10 bases and J by 9 bases, with 22 bases between the two germline ends. In DNA form, the CDR3 reads TGTGCCACCGGATCCCTCGAGGGGCTTGTGCAGTACTTC. It specifies CATGSLEGLVQYF.

The gene calls are TRBV5-1 and TRBJ2-5; D is possibly TRBD1 (6 bases). V was cut by 2 bases and J by 3 bases, with 11 bases left in between. This CDR3 spans 14 amino acids. Germline lookup yields CDR1 SGHRS and CDR2 YFSETQ. CDR3 DNA sequence: TGCGCCAGCAGCTTTTTCAGGGGAGAAGAGACCCAGTACTTC. Its translation: CASSFFRGEETQYF.

The rearrangement joins TRBV7-3 to TRBJ2-7; D unclear. Trimming pared 5 bases from V and 2 bases from J, leaving 10 bases between. Germline V gene data show CDR1 as SGHTA and CDR2 as FQGTGA. The CDR3 runs to 13 residues. This CDR3 is CASSPTPAYEQYF. The CDR3 DNA follows: TGTGCCAGCAGCCCTACACCTGCCTACGAGCAGTACTTC. Full variable domain (rest looked up from reference TRBV7-3 and TRBJ2-7): GAGVSQTPSNKVTEKGKYVELRCDPISGHTALYWYRQSLGQGPEFLIYFQGTGAADDSGLPNDRFFAVRPEGSVSTLKIQRTERGDSAVYLCASSPTPAYEQYFGPGTRLTVT.

This chain joins TRBV10-3 and TRBJ1-1; D call uncertain. Germline-derived CDR1 and CDR2 are ENHRY and SYGVKD. The CDR3 length is 16 residues. Trimming stripped 7 bases from V and 1 base from J, with 19 bases between. The CDR3 DNA follows: TGTGCCATCACTAGGGAAGTCTGGGTATCGAACACTGAAGCTTTCTTT. It yields the protein CAITREVWVSNTEAFF.